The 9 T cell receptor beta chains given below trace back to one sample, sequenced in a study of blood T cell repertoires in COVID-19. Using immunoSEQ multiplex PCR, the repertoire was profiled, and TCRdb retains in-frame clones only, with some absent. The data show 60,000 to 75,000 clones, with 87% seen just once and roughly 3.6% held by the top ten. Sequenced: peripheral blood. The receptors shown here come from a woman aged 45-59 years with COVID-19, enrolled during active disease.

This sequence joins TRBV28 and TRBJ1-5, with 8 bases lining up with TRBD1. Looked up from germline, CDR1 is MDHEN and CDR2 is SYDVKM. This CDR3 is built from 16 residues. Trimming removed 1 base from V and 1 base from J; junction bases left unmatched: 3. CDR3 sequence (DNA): TGTGCCAGCAGTTTATCAGGGGGCGCGAGCAATCAGCCCCAGCATTTT. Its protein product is CASSLSGGASNQPQHF.

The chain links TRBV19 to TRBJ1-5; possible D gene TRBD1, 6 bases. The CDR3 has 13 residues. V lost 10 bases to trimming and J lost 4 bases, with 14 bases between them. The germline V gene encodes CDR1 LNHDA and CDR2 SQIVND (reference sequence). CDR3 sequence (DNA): TGTGCCACACAGACAGGTCTGAATCAGCCCCAGCATTTT. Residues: CATQTGLNQPQHF.

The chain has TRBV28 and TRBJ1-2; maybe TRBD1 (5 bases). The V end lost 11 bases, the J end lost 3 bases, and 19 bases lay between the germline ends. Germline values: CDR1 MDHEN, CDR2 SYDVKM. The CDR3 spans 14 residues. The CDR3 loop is CAGQKRRFDYGYTF. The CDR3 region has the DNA TGTGCCGGACAAAAACGGAGATTCGACTATGGCTACACCTTC.

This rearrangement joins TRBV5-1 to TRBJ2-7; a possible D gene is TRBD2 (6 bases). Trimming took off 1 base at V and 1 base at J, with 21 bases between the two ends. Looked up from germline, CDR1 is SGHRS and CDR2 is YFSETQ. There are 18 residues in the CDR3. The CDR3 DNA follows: TGCGCCAGCAGCTTGTGGCCCCAGGAGGGTCCTCGGTCCTACGAGCAGTACTTC. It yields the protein CASSLWPQEGPRSYEQYF.

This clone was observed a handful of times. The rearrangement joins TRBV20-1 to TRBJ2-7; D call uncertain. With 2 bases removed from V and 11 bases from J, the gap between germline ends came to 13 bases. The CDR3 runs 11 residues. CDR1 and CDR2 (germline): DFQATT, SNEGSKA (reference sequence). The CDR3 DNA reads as TGCAGTGCTAGAATCCAGGAAGTGGAGTACTTC. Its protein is CSARIQEVEYF.

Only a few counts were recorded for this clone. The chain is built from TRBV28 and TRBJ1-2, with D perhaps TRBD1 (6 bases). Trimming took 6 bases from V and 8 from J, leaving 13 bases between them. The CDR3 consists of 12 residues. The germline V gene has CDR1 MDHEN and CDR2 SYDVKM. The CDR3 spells CASRGQGSGYTF. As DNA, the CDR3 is TGTGCCAGCAGGGGCCAGGGGAGCGGCTACACCTTC.

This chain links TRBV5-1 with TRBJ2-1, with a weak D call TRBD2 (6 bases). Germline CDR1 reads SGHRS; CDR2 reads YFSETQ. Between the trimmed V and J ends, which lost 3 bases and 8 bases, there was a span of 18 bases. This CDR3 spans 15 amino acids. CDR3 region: CASSWRVLEGDEQFF. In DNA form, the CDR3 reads TGCGCCAGCAGCTGGCGGGTCCTGGAGGGCGATGAGCAGTTCTTC.

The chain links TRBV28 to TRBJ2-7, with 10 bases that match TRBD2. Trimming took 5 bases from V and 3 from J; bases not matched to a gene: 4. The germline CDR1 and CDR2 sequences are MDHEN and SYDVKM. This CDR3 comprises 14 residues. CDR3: CASSIPSGSYEQYF. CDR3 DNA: TGTGCCAGCAGTATCCCTAGCGGGAGCTACGAGCAGTACTTC.

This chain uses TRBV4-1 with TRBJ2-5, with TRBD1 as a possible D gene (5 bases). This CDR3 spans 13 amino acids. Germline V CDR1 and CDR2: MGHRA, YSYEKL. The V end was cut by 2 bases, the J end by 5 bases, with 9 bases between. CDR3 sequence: CASSQRAGETQYF. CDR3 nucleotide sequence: TGCGCCAGCAGCCAACGCGCAGGGGAGACCCAGTACTTC.